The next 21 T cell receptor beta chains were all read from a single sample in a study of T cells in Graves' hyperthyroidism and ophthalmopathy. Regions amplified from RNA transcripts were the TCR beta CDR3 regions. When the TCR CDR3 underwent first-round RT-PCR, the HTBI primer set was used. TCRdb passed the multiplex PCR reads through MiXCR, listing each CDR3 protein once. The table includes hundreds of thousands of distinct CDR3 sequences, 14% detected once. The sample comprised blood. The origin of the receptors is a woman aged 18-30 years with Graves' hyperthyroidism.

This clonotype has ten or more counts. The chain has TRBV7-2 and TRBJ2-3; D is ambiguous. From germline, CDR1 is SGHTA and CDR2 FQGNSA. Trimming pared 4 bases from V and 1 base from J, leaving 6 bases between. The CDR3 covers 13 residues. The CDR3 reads CASSSAGTDTQYF. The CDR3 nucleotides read TGTGCCAGCAGCTCGGCGGGCACAGATACGCAGTATTTT.

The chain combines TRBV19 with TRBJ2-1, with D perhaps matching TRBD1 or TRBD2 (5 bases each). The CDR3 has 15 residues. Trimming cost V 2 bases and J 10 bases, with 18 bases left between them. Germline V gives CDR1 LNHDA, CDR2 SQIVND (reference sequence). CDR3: CASSIFLGTGTEQFF. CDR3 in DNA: TGTGCCAGTAGTATATTTCTAGGGACCGGGACCGAGCAGTTCTTC.

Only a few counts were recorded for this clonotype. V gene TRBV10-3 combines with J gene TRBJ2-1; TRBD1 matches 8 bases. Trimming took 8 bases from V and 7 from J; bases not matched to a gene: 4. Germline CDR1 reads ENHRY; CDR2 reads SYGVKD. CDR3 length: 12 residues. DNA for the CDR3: TGTGCCATCGGCACAGGGGGTAATGAGCAGTTCTTC. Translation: CAIGTGGNEQFF.

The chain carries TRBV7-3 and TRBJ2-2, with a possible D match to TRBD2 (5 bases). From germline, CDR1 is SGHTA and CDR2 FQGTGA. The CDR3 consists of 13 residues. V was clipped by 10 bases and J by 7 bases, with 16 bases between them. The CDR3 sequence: CAILLGLGGELFF. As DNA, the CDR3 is TGTGCCATACTACTAGGTTTAGGCGGGGAGCTGTTTTTT.

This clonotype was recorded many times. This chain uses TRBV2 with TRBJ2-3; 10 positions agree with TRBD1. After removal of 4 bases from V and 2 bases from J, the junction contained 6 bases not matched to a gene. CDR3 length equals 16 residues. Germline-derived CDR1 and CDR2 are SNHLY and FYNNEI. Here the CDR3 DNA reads TGTGCCAGCAGTGCAAGGACAGGGGGTTACACAGATACGCAGTATTTT. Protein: CASSARTGGYTDTQYF. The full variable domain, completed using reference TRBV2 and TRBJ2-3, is EPEVTQTPSHQVTQMGQEVILRCVPISNHLYFYWYRQILGQKVEFLVSFYNNEISEKSEIFDDQFSVERPDGSNFTLKIRSTKLEDSAMYFCASSARTGGYTDTQYFGPGTRLTVL.

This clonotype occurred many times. The CDR3 nucleotides read TGTGCCAGCAGCCAAGGGCTAGGGGCGGATACGCAGTATTTT. Protein product: CASSQGLGADTQYF. The chain combines TRBV7-2 with TRBJ2-3; weak D call: TRBD1 (5 bases). In germline, CDR1 is SGHTA, CDR2 FQGNSA. CDR3 length: 14 residues. V dropped 5 bases and J dropped 6 bases, with 15 bases sitting between them.

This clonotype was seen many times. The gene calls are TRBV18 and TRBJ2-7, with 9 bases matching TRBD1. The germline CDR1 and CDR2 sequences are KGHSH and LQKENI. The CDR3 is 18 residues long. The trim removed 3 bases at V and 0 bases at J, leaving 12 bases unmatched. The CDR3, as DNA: TGTGCCAGCTCACCTTCTCCGTGGGACAGGGACCACTCCTACGAGCAGTACTTC. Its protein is CASSPSPWDRDHSYEQYF.

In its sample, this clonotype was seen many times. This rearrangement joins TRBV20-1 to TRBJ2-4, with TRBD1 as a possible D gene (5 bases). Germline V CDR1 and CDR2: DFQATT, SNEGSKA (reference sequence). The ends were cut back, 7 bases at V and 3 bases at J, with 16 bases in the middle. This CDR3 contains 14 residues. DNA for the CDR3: TGCAGTGTCACAGGACGCGTGCACAAAAACATTCAGTACTTC. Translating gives CSVTGRVHKNIQYF.

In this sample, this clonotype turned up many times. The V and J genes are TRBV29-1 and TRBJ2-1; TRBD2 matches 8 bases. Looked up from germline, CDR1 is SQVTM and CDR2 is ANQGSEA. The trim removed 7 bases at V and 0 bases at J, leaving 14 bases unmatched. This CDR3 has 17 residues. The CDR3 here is CSGAPSGRLSSYNEQFF. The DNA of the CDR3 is TGCAGCGGCGCCCCCAGCGGGAGACTCTCCTCCTACAATGAGCAGTTCTTC.

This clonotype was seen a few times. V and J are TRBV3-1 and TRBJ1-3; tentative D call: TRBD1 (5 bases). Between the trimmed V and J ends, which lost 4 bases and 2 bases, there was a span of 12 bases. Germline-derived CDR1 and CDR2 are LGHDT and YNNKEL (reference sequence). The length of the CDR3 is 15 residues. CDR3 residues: CASSLSPGTGNTIYF. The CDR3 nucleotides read TGTGCCAGCAGCCTCTCTCCAGGGACTGGAAACACCATATATTTT.

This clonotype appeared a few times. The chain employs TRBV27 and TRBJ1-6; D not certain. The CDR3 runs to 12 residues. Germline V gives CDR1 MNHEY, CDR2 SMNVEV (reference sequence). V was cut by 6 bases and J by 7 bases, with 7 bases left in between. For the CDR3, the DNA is TGTGCCAGCAGCAAACCCAATTCACCCCTCCACTTT. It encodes CASSKPNSPLHF.

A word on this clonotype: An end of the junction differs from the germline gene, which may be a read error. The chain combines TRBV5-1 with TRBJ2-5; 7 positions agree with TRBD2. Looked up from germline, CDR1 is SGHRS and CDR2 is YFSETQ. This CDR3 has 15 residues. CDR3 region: CASSLTGGLQETRYF. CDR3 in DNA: TGCGCCAGCAGCTTGACGGGAGGCCTACAAGAGACCCGGTACTTC.

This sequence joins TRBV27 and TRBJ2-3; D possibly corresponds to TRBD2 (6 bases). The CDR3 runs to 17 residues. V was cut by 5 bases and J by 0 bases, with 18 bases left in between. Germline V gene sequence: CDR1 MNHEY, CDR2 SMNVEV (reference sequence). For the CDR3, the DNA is TGTGCCAGCAGTATATTGGCGGGGCACCCTAGCACAGATACGCAGTATTTT. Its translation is CASSILAGHPSTDTQYF.

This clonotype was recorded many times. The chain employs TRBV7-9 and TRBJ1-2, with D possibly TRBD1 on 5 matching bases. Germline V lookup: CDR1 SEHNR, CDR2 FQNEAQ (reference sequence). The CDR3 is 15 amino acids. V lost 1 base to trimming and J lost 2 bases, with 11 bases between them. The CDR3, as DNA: TGTGCCAGCAGCTTAGAGGCAGGGAGGAACTATGGCTACACCTTC. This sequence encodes CASSLEAGRNYGYTF.

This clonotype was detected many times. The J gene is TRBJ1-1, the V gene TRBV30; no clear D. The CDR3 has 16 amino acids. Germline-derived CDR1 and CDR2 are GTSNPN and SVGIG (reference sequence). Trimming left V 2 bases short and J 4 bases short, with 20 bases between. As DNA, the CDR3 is TGTGCCTGGAGTTTCTCGGGCCCGGACGAACTCACTGAAGCTTTCTTT. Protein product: CAWSFSGPDELTEAFF.

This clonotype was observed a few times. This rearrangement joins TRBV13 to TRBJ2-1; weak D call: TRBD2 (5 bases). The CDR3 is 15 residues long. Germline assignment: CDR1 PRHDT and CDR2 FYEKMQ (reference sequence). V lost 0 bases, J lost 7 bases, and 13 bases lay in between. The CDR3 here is CASSLGRENLNEQFF. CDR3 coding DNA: TGTGCCAGCAGCTTAGGACGGGAAAATTTAAATGAGCAGTTCTTC.

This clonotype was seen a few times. The DNA for the CDR3 is TGTGCCAGCAGTTACGGCGCTAGCGTTAGTTACGAGCAGTACTTC. Amino acids: CASSYGASVSYEQYF. This chain connects TRBV6-5 to TRBJ2-7; the D gene is possibly TRBD2 (6 bases). This CDR3 comprises 15 residues. Germline CDR1 MNHEY, CDR2 SVGAGI. Trimming took 2 bases from V and 4 from J, leaving 15 bases between them.

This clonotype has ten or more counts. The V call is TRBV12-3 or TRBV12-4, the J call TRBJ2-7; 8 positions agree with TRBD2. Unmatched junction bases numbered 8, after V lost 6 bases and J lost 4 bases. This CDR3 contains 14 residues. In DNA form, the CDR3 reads TGTGCCAGCAGCCGCGGGAGGCCGGGGTACGAGCAGTACTTC. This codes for CASSRGRPGYEQYF.

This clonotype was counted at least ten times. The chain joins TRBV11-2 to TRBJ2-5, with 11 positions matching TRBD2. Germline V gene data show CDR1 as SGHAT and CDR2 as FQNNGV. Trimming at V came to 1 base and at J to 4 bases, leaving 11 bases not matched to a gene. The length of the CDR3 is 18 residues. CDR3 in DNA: TGTGCCAGCAGCTTAGCCACTAGCGGGAGAGCCGGACGAGAGACCCAGTACTTC. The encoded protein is CASSLATSGRAGRETQYF.

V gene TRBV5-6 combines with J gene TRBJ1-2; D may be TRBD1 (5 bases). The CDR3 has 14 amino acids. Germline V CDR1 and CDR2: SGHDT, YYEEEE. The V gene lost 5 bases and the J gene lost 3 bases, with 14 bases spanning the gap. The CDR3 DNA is TGTGCCAGCAGGGACCAGGGTCATGACTATGGCTACACCTTC. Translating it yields CASRDQGHDYGYTF.

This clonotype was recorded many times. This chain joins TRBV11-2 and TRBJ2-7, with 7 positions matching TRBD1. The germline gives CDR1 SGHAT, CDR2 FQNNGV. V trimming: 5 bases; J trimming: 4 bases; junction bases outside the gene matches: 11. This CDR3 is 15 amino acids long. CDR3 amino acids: CASSLGQELLYEQYF. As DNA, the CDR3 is TGTGCCAGCAGCCTAGGACAGGAGTTACTTTACGAGCAGTACTTC.